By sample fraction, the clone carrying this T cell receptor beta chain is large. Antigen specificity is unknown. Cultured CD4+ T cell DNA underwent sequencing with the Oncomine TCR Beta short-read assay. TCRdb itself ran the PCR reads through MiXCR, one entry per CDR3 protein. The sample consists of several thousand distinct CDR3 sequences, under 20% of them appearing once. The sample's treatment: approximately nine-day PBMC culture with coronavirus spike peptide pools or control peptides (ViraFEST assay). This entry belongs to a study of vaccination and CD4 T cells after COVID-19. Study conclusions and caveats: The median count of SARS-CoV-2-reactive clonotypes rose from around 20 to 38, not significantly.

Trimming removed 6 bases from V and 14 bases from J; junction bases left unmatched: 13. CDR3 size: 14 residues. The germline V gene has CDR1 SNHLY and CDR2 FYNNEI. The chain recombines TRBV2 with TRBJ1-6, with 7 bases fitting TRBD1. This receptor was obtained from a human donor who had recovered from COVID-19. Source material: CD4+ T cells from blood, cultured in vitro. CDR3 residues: CASRLGTENWSLHF. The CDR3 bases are TGTGCCAGCAGACTCGGGACAGAGAATTGGTCCCTCCACTTT.